This TCR beta chain is from a study of technical replicates of blood from several donors. This CDR3 has 15 amino acids. V shed 0 bases and J shed 8 bases, with 14 bases lying between them. The germline gives CDR1 SGHDT, CDR2 YYEEEE. Sequenced by immunoSEQ multiplex PCR; TCRdb stores in-frame clones only, minus some. The table lists some 80,000 clones, roughly 94% of them singletons. The source of this sequence is a human donor in good health. This chain links TRBV5-6 with TRBJ1-4, with D perhaps matching TRBD1 (6 bases). Input material: T cells isolated from PBMCs. The CDR3 nucleotides read TGTGCCAGCAGCTTGGCGGGGGGCGCAGGAGAAAAACTGTTTTTT. Its translation: CASSLAGGAGEKLFF.